This T cell receptor beta chain was found in a study of shared clonotypes between healthy human individuals. Sequencing used immunoSEQ multiplex PCR; TCRdb keeps in-frame clones, though not all of them. The repertoire holds about 1.5 million clones, 95% to 99% seen once, with less than 0.55% in the top ten. The CDR3 is 14 residues long. The germline V gene has CDR1 SGHTA and CDR2 FQGNSA. The V end lost 5 bases, the J end lost 4 bases, and 14 bases lay between the germline ends. The chain has TRBV7-2 and TRBJ2-5; D call uncertain. The sequencing input was naive CD4+ T cells sorted from blood. This sample's subset: CD45RA+ positively selected. The clonotype was recovered from a man aged 30 to 39 in good health. DNA for the CDR3: TGTGCCAGCAGCCCTCGAAGGACGGGAGAGACCCAGTACTTC. Protein: CASSPRRTGETQYF.